This entry is about one T cell receptor (beta chain). The entry originates in a study of blood T cell repertoires in COVID-19. On the study more broadly: Samples taken during acute and convalescent COVID-19 were collected in the United States, Italy and Spain.

Profiling relied on immunoSEQ multiplex PCR, and the TCRdb table lists in-frame clones only, not all of them. The table records tens of thousands of clones, 80% to 90% of them present only once. Germline V gives CDR1 SGDLS, CDR2 YYNGEE. The CDR3 has 18 residues. The germline V and J ends were trimmed by 5 bases and 7 bases, with 29 bases remaining between them. The chain has TRBV9 and TRBJ2-3, with D possibly TRBD2 on 5 matching bases. This sequence originates from a human donor with acute or convalescent COVID-19. The donor label of this sample is uncertain. The sample taken for sequencing was peripheral blood. The CDR3 region is CASSSLPGSALRSHTQYF. Written as DNA, the CDR3 is TGTGCCAGCAGTTCGCTGCCGGGTAGCGCCCTCCGCAGCCATACGCAGTATTTT. Filled out from reference TRBV9 and TRBJ2-3, the complete variable domain reads DSGVTQTPKHLITATGQRVTLRCSPRSGDLSVYWYQQSLDQGLQFLIQYYNGEERAKGNILERFSAQQFPDLHSELNLSSLELGDSALYFCASSSLPGSALRSHTQYFGPGTRLTVL.